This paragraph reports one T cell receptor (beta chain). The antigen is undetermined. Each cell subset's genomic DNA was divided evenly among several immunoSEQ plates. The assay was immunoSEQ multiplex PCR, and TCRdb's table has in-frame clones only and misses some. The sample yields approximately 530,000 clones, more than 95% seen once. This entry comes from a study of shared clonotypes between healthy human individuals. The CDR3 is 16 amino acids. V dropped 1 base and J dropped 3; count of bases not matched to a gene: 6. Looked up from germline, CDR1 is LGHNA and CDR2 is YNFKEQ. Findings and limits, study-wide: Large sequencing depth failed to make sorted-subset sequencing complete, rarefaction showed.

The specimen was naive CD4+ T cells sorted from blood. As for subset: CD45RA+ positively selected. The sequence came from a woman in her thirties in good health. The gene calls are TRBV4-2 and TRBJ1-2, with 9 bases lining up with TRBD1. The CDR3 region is CASSQVGGDRDYGYTF. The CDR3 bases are TGTGCCAGCAGCCAAGTCGGCGGGGACAGGGACTATGGCTACACCTTC.